This record looks at one T cell receptor (beta chain) sequence and its context. Its antigen is still unknown. One base away there is no much larger clone; base qualities are not given. Reading the label with the study, this specimen's time point is: about 28 days (+/-7) after the second vaccine dose. AZD1222 recipients given second doses at about 4 weeks or at about 12 weeks were pooled, since spike-specific TCR depth and breadth were not found to differ between the two schedules. Samples from vaccinated people were obtained from the UK trials COV001 and COV002, which included a single-blind randomized controlled phase 2/3 trial of AZD1222 (ChAdOx1 nCoV-19) in healthy adults. For TCRbeta chain sequencing, PBMC samples were collected from trial participants at day 0 and at day 28 after the second dose. The CDR3 regions of human TCRbeta chains were analyzed by immunosequencing. As for the original processing: Repertoire TCRs were checked for matches against a reference library of SARS-CoV-2-specific TCRs that had been generated using the MIRA antigen-specificity platform. Breadth was defined as the fraction of unique TCRs that were SARS-CoV-2-associated, and depth was defined as the fraction of total T cells that were SARS-CoV-2-associated. Using the MIRA data, each spike-specific TCR was assigned both to the spike region to which the TCR was reactive and to a CD4 or CD8 class. Log10-transformed breadth and depth values were compared by one-way ANOVA with Sidak's multiple comparisons tests. Imported from immuneACCESS, the table was reduced by TCRdb to in-frame sequences with V and J called. These copies leave out some clones; in studies compared against another copy, an unresolved V gene accounts for under half, and the cause of the remainder is not known. V, J and clone size reflect that table, while D and trimming were determined from the DNA. Within this sample are approximately 150,000 clones, with about nine tenths of them counted one time only. The ten largest clones take up around 1.5% of the sample.

Trimming removed 4 bases from V and 0 bases from J, leaving 7 bases between the germline ends. The CDR3 starts with the cysteine, ends with the phenylalanine, and has 13 residues. The DNA shown is the 39-base CDR3, in frame from base 1. The germline V gene (reference sequence) sets CDR1 to SGHKS and CDR2 to YYEKEE. This entry comes from a study of T cell responses to AZD1222 COVID-19 vaccine (dated by TCRdb to about 2021). For the wider study: A total of more than 230 trial participants underwent TCR sequencing, of whom 207 received two doses of AZD1222 and 26 received two doses of the MenACWY control vaccine. Trial participants were enrolled by age into subgroups of 18-55, 56-69 and 70-plus years, and 148, 28 and 57 TCR-sequenced participants, respectively, were included in these subgroups. Broader findings and caveats from the paper: Epitopes outside the regions mutated in the B.1.351 and B.1.1.7 variants were reportedly recognized by nearly half of the unique spike-specific TCRs. Spike-specific TCR breadth and depth rose significantly after two AZD1222 doses compared with day 0 and with MenACWY recipients. No day 14 peak-response samples were available, so repertoires were characterized only after the peak T cell response. Conclusions about previously exposed vaccinees were limited because only five to seven AZD1222 recipients were SARS-CoV-2 seropositive at baseline. CD4 TCRs associated with the vaccine covered the entire spike protein, and the dominant responses were in regions 160-218 and 743-854. Most participants were white British and females outnumbered males, and the authors suggested that clonal diversity may have been underestimated. In the small 56-69-year group, the increase in depth fell short of significance, most likely because of low power.

The chain is assembled from TRBV5-5 and TRBJ1-1, with the D gene uncertain. The origin of this receptor is an adult who received the AZD1222 COVID-19 vaccine. The sample was peripheral blood, taken 28 days after the second AZD1222 dose. The CDR3 region has the sequence CASSRELNTEAFF. The nucleotide sequence reads as follows: TGTGCCAGCAGCCGAGAGTTGAACACTGAAGCTTTCTTT.